The 19 T cell receptor beta chains in this list originate from one sample, sequenced in a study of blood T cells in healthy people across ages. Using a J-beta primer mix together with a sample-barcoded 5' primer, a second PCR was run for about 6 to 11 cycles. TCRdb independently ran MiXCR on the 5' RACE reads; one entry per CDR3 protein. The data hold about 1,400,000 distinct CDR3 sequences, with 42% observed a single time. What was sequenced was blood. These receptors were obtained from a woman younger than 35 in good health.

This clonotype was recorded a few times. The CDR3 region is CAISDSGGGTDTQYF. DNA for the CDR3: TGTGCCATCAGTGATTCGGGGGGCGGCACAGATACGCAGTATTTT. The V call is TRBV10-3, the J call TRBJ2-3, with D maybe TRBD2 (7 bases). The germline V and J ends were trimmed by 3 bases and 1 base, with 11 bases remaining between them. Germline-derived CDR1 and CDR2 are ENHRY and SYGVKD. CDR3 size: 15 residues.

This clonotype was detected only a few times. The chain has TRBV6-5 and TRBJ2-7; D call uncertain. The CDR3 is made up of 12 amino acids. Trimming stripped 6 bases from V and 3 bases from J, with 9 bases between. The germline V gene has CDR1 MNHEY and CDR2 SVGAGI. CDR3 amino acids: CASRTDFYEQYF. The CDR3 DNA sequence: TGTGCCAGCAGGACCGATTTCTACGAGCAGTACTTC.

This sequence joins TRBV10-3 and TRBJ1-1; TRBD1 matches at 7 bases. Per germline, CDR1 ENHRY and CDR2 SYGVKD. The ends lost 0 bases at V and 0 bases at J; junction bases unmatched: 4. This CDR3 is 16 amino acids long. The CDR3 bases are TGTGCCATCAGTGAGTCCCACAGGGGTATGAACACTGAAGCTTTCTTT. Residues: CAISESHRGMNTEAFF.

The chain has TRBV5-5 and TRBJ2-1; D remains ambiguous. Germline V gives CDR1 SGHKS, CDR2 YYEKEE (reference sequence). V lost 4 bases to trimming and J lost 9 bases, with 20 bases between them. This CDR3 is built from 15 residues. Here the CDR3 reads CASSQASVIKAEQFF. CDR3 in DNA: TGTGCCAGCAGCCAAGCCAGCGTGATAAAAGCTGAGCAGTTCTTC.

This chain joins TRBV28 and TRBJ2-1; 7 nucleotides match TRBD1. Per the germline V gene, CDR1 is MDHEN and CDR2 is SYDVKM. The J segment lost 0 bases and the V segment lost 4 bases, leaving 9 bases of the junction unmatched. CDR3 length: 17 amino acids. CDR3 in amino acids: CASSSPPGQSSYNEQFF. DNA for the CDR3: TGTGCCAGCAGTTCGCCCCCGGGACAGAGCTCCTACAATGAGCAGTTCTTC.

This chain joins TRBV7-8 and TRBJ2-7, with TRBD2 matching over 7 bases. CDR1 and CDR2 (germline): SGHVS, FQNEAQ. The V gene end was trimmed by 5 bases and the J gene end by 9 bases; junction bases not matched to a gene: 13. The CDR3 sequence is 14 residues long. CDR3 region: CASSPGSSGRVQYF. The CDR3 DNA sequence: TGTGCCAGCAGCCCAGGATCCTCAGGGAGGGTGCAGTACTTC.

A note on this clonotype: Germline is not matched at one junction end, which may reflect a read error. V usage is TRBV4-1 and J usage is TRBJ2-1; the match to TRBD2 covers 9 bases. The germline V gene has CDR1 MGHRA and CDR2 YSYEKL. The CDR3 covers 17 residues. CDR3 DNA: TGTGCCAGCAGCCGACAAGGGGCAGCGGGGGGTGGGAATGAGCAGTTCTTC. Its translation: CASSRQGAAGGGNEQFF.

J is TRBJ2-3 and V is TRBV10-3, with D perhaps being TRBD1 or TRBD2 (5 bases each). The CDR3 is 11 amino acids. Germline V lookup: CDR1 ENHRY, CDR2 SYGVKD. Trimming removed 6 bases at V and 8 bases at J, with 9 bases between. The chain's CDR3 is CAISGASTQYF. The CDR3 bases are TGTGCCATCAGCGGGGCGAGTACGCAGTATTTT.

The chain links TRBV29-1 to TRBJ2-7; weak D call: TRBD1 (5 bases). Germline CDR1 reads SQVTM; CDR2 reads ANQGSEA. V gave up 4 bases and J gave up 4 bases, with 14 bases separating them. The CDR3 loop spans 13 amino acids. The CDR3 region is CSVALLQGYEQYF. The CDR3 DNA reads TGCAGCGTTGCGCTCCTTCAGGGTTACGAGCAGTACTTC.

The chain carries TRBV7-3 and TRBJ2-1; 12 bases are a match to TRBD1. This CDR3 is built from 17 residues. Unmatched junction bases numbered 8, after V lost 3 bases and J lost 5 bases. The germline CDR1 and CDR2 sequences are SGHTA and FQGTGA. CDR3 nucleotides: TGTGCCAGCAGCTTCACTCCGGGACAGGGGGCGGACAATGAGCAGTTCTTC. Translating gives CASSFTPGQGADNEQFF.

This clonotype showed up many times. Written as DNA, the CDR3 is TGTGCCAGCACCCTACAGTTTGAGACCCAGTACTTC. As protein: CASTLQFETQYF. V and J are TRBV7-9 and TRBJ2-5; D gene uncertain. V was clipped by 7 bases and J by 5 bases, with 11 bases between them. Germline-derived CDR1 and CDR2 are SEHNR and FQNEAQ (reference sequence). CDR3 size: 12 residues.

This clonotype was seen a few times. The rearrangement uses TRBV10-3 and TRBJ1-5; D is unresolved. Between the trimmed V and J ends, which lost 6 bases and 7 bases, there was a span of 16 bases. The length of the CDR3 is 14 residues. Germline CDR1 and CDR2: ENHRY and SYGVKD. The CDR3 coding sequence is TGTGCCATCAGGGACTTTACAAGGGCCCAGCCCCAGCATTTT. Translation: CAIRDFTRAQPQHF.

This clonotype turned up a few times. The rearrangement links TRBV20-1 to TRBJ2-6; 13 nucleotides agree with TRBD2. V shed 0 bases and J 3 bases; nucleotides not matched to a gene: 5. Germline-derived CDR1 and CDR2 are DFQATT and SNEGSKA (reference sequence). The CDR3 totals 18 residues. CDR3 sequence: CSARDRTSGGSGANVLTF. In nucleotides, the CDR3 is TGCAGTGCTAGAGATCGGACTAGCGGGGGCAGTGGGGCCAACGTCCTGACTTTC.

Points on this clonotype: Here the CDR3 omits its conserved ending phenylalanine or tryptophan, so a read error is the likely source. The rearrangement links TRBV5-1 to TRBJ1-1, with TRBD1 matching over 7 bases. The CDR3 runs 15 residues. Germline lookup yields CDR1 SGHRS and CDR2 YFSETQ. V gave up 0 bases and J gave up 6 bases; unmatched junction bases: 8. The CDR3 sequence: CASSLESVGQPEAFL. The CDR3 DNA sequence: TGCGCCAGCAGCTTGGAGTCTGTGGGACAGCCTGAAGCTTTCTTG.

The rearrangement uses TRBV20-1 and TRBJ2-1, with 9 bases aligning to TRBD2. CDR1 DFQATT and CDR2 SNEGSKA come from the germline V gene (reference sequence). J gave up 5 bases and V 6 bases, and 5 bases lay outside the gene matches. The CDR3 has 13 residues. The CDR3, as DNA: TGCAGTGCCCTGACTAGCGGCGACAATGAGCAGTTCTTC. Its translation is CSALTSGDNEQFF.

The CDR3 is CASSVEQGGNSPLHF. The DNA for the CDR3 is TGTGCCAGCAGCGTAGAACAGGGGGGCAATTCACCCCTCCACTTT. The rearrangement joins TRBV9 to TRBJ1-6; TRBD1 matches at 8 bases. The CDR3 contains 15 residues. Germline values: CDR1 SGDLS, CDR2 YYNGEE. J lost 7 bases, V lost 0 bases, and 3 bases had no gene match.

The V and J genes are TRBV3-1 and TRBJ2-3; maybe TRBD2 (5 bases). This CDR3 contains 16 residues. Germline CDR1 is LGHDT and CDR2 is YNNKEL (reference sequence). V lost 4 bases and J 3 bases, leaving 17 bases between the germline ends. The CDR3 nucleotides read TGTGCCAGCAGCCTCCGGGCGGGCAGGCTTACAGATACGCAGTATTTT. This gives the protein CASSLRAGRLTDTQYF.

With respect to this clonotype: Germline is not matched at one junction end, which may reflect a read error. This chain connects TRBV12-3 or TRBV12-4 to TRBJ2-5; 8 positions match TRBD2. There are 13 residues in the CDR3. CDR3 bases: TGTGCCAGCAGTTACGAAGCGGGAGAGGCCCAGTACTTC. As protein: CASSYEAGEAQYF.

This clonotype was found a few times. V and J are TRBV27 and TRBJ2-7; the D call may be TRBD1 or TRBD2 (6 bases each). Germline CDR1 and CDR2: MNHEY and SMNVEV (reference sequence). V was pared by 5 bases and J by 2 bases, with 19 bases between. The length of the CDR3 is 16 residues. This CDR3 is CASSSYPRGATYEQYF. CDR3 DNA: TGTGCCAGCAGTAGCTACCCGAGGGGGGCCACCTACGAGCAGTACTTC.